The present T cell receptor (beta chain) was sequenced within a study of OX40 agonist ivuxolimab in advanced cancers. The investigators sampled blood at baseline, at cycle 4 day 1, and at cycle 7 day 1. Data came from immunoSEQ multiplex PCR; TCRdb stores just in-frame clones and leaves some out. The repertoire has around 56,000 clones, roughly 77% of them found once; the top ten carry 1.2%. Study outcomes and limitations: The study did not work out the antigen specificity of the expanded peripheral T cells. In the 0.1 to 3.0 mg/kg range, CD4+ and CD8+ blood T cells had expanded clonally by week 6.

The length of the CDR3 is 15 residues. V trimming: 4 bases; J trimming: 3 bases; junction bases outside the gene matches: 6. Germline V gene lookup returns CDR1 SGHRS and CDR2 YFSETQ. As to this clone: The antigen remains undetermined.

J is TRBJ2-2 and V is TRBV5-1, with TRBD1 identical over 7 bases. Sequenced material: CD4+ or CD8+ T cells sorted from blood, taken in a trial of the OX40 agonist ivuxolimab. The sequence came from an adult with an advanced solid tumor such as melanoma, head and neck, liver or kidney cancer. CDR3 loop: CASSRTTGYTGELFF. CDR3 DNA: TGCGCCAGCAGCCGGACGACAGGGTACACCGGGGAGCTGTTTTTT.